The present entry profiles one TCR beta chain with its context. This clone's antigen is unknown. There are no base qualities to consult, and no much larger clone falls within one base. To test for a precursor-effector relationship among CD4 cytotoxic T cells, four sorted CD4+ memory subsets (TCM, TEM, IL-7Rhigh TEMRA, IL-7R- TEMRA) underwent bulk UMI-based TCR sequencing. The cells came from peripheral blood mononuclear cells that had been isolated from human blood. These data belong to a study of precursors of human CD4 cytotoxic T cells (dated by TCRdb to about 2018). Broadly, across the study: In total, some 15 donors contributed CD4+ memory subsets to the bulk TCR-seq analysis. Sequences for both the TCRalpha and TCRbeta chains came out of the TCR-seq analysis of 14 donors (table S7).

Results the study describes overall, beyond this receptor: Expanded effector clonotypes accounted for a larger share of IL-7Rhigh TEMRA clonotypes than of TEM or TCM clonotypes. Only about 95% of the 14 donors were included in some bulk TCR-seq comparisons, which suggests that not every subset was available for every donor. The limitation that the direction of differentiation between precursor and effector cells cannot be definitively established by a human observational design was noted by the authors. IL-7Rhigh and IL-7R- TEMRA subsets showed more restricted TCR repertoires, with lower diversity and more expanded clonotypes, than TCM and TEM subsets.

Sequencing relied on an Illumina MiSeq. Per the authors' processing: The Shannon-Wiener index, computed in VDJtools, was used to measure repertoire diversity. A TCRbeta clonotype counted as expanded if its clonotype frequency was 3 or higher. TCRdb ran its own pipeline on the public reads, namely fastp trimming at Q25 and MiXCR clone calling, and kept in-frame beta chains. Entries that share a CDR3 protein sequence are merged under the most common genes and DNA. For this entry, the V and J calls and clone size follow TCRdb and not the study's own pipeline. The sample table holds over 300 distinct CDR3 sequences, of which 22% were seen once. More than 40% of the sample goes to the ten largest clones. The sequence was obtained from a human donor in good health. Source material: memory CD4+ T cells from blood (PBMCs).

The DNA sequence is as follows: TGTGCCAGCAGTCCCTCGGCCGTAGATACGCAGTATTTT. It is translated as CASSPSAVDTQYF. The V gene is TRBV14 and the J gene is TRBJ2-3; a confident D gene designation cannot be given. CDR1 SGHDN and CDR2 FVKESK are derived from the germline V gene. The CDR3 sequence holds 13 residues, the cysteine and phenylalanine included. Only CDR3 DNA remains: 39 bases, in frame from the first base. V is pared back by 6 bases and J by 5 bases, with 12 bases lying between the germline termini.